The 26 T cell receptor beta chains given below trace back to one sample, sequenced in a study of blood T cell repertoires in COVID-19. Profiling relied on immunoSEQ multiplex PCR, and the TCRdb table lists in-frame clones only, not all of them. The table records 180,000 or so clones, approximately 88% of them present only once. Input material: peripheral blood. The receptors come from a woman aged 40-49 years with COVID-19, enrolled during active disease.

V is TRBV19 and J is TRBJ1-6, with D perhaps matching TRBD1 (5 bases). The germline V and J ends were trimmed by 3 bases and 8 bases, with 17 bases remaining between them. Per germline, CDR1 LNHDA and CDR2 SQIVND (reference sequence). The CDR3 runs 16 residues. In nucleotides, the CDR3 is TGTGCCAGTAGTATCTGGCGGGACGGAGCTTATTCACCCCTCCACTTT. Translated: CASSIWRDGAYSPLHF.

The gene calls are TRBV10-1 and TRBJ2-1; 14 bases align to TRBD2. Germline CDR1 WNHNN, CDR2 SYGVQD (reference sequence). V lost 6 bases, J lost 7 bases, and 5 bases stayed unmatched. The CDR3 is made up of 15 amino acids. CDR3 sequence: CASRPGTSGRNEQFF. The CDR3 nucleotides are TGCGCCAGCAGGCCCGGGACTAGCGGGAGAAATGAGCAGTTCTTC.

Note on this clone: Other DNA sequences of this sample code for an identical CDR3. The chain recombines TRBV5-1 with TRBJ1-1; 9 positions agree with TRBD1. The V gene end was trimmed by 3 bases and the J gene end by 1 base; junction bases not matched to a gene: 1. CDR1 and CDR2 from the germline V gene are SGHRS and YFSETQ. The CDR3 has 14 amino acids. The CDR3 DNA is TGCGCCAGCAGCTCGGGACAGGGGAACACTGAAGCTTTCTTT. This encodes CASSSGQGNTEAFF.

A word on this clone: This specimen includes other DNA sequences encoding the same CDR3. V and J are TRBV19 and TRBJ1-2, with 9 bases matching TRBD1. Germline V gives CDR1 LNHDA, CDR2 SQIVND (reference sequence). This CDR3 spans 16 amino acids. V shed 6 bases, J shed 1 base, and the junction held 9 bases outside the gene matches. CDR3 bases: TGTGCCAGTAGCCCGACAGGGGGGAAACTTAACTATGGCTACACCTTC. The encoded protein is CASSPTGGKLNYGYTF. Full variable domain (rest looked up from reference TRBV19 and TRBJ1-2): DGGITQSPKYLFRKEGQNVTLSCEQNLNHDAMYWYRQDPGQGLRLIYYSQIVNDFQKGDIAEGYSVSREKKESFPLTVTSAQKNPTAFYLCASSPTGGKLNYGYTFGSGTRLTVV.

The J gene is TRBJ2-1, the V gene TRBV12-3 or TRBV12-4; the match to TRBD2 covers 8 bases. The CDR3 runs to 12 residues. J gave up 8 bases and V 7 bases, and 4 bases lay outside the gene matches. The CDR3: CASTGGPYEQFF. The CDR3 DNA follows: TGTGCCAGCACGGGGGGGCCCTATGAGCAGTTCTTC.

The chain links TRBV6-5 to TRBJ1-2; D is ambiguous. CDR3 length: 15 residues. Per germline, CDR1 MNHEY and CDR2 SVGAGI. Deletions cut 6 bases from V and 8 bases from J, with 22 bases between. As DNA, the CDR3 is TGTGCCAGCAGACCCGTTGCGGGGTCCTCGGGAGGCTACACCTTC. Protein product: CASRPVAGSSGGYTF.

The V gene is TRBV19, the J gene TRBJ1-2; D is ambiguous. Trimming shortened V by 10 bases and J by 2 bases, and 14 bases separated the two germline ends. There are 13 residues in the CDR3. Germline V lookup: CDR1 LNHDA, CDR2 SQIVND (reference sequence). CDR3 sequence reads: CATRTPPNYGYTF. The CDR3 nucleotides are TGTGCCACCAGGACTCCCCCCAACTATGGCTACACCTTC.

The chain carries TRBV12-3 or TRBV12-4 and TRBJ1-2; D unclear. This CDR3 has 13 amino acids. V lost 7 bases to trimming and J lost 4 bases, with 13 bases between them. The CDR3 loop is CASKRRTLYGYTF. CDR3 nucleotide sequence: TGTGCCAGCAAACGACGGACTCTCTATGGCTACACCTTC.

The chain employs TRBV5-1 and TRBJ2-1, with TRBD1 matching 9 bases. CDR1 and CDR2 (germline): SGHRS, YFSETQ. This CDR3 region has 16 residues. V shed 4 bases and J 4 bases; nucleotides not matched to a gene: 9. This CDR3 is CASSRTGGALYNEQFF. CDR3 coding DNA: TGCGCCAGCAGCAGAACAGGGGGCGCGTTGTACAATGAGCAGTTCTTC.

This chain uses TRBV27 with TRBJ2-2, with D unclear. The CDR3 length is 14 residues. The V gene's germline CDR1 is MNHEY and CDR2 SMNVEV (reference sequence). Trimming cost V 4 bases and J 0 bases, with 6 bases left between them. The CDR3 sequence: CASSYSANTGELFF. CDR3 bases: TGTGCCAGCAGTTATTCGGCGAACACCGGGGAGCTGTTTTTT.

The chain is built from TRBV12-5 and TRBJ2-3; 10 bases line up with TRBD1. The germline V gene has CDR1 LGHNT and CDR2 FRNRAP. Unmatched junction bases numbered 7, after V lost 6 bases and J lost 4 bases. This CDR3 contains 15 residues. The chain's CDR3 is CASGQGQGLADTQYF. The CDR3 nucleotides are TGTGCTAGTGGCCAGGGACAGGGGTTGGCAGATACGCAGTATTTT.

The gene calls are TRBV5-1 and TRBJ1-2; D is unclear. Germline CDR1 reads SGHRS; CDR2 reads YFSETQ. Between the trimmed V and J ends, which lost 0 bases and 4 bases, there was a span of 10 bases. This CDR3 is built from 14 residues. The CDR3 bases are TGCGCCAGCAGCTTGGAGGGAGCGTCCTATGGCTACACCTTC. Translation: CASSLEGASYGYTF.

The chain combines TRBV14 with TRBJ1-1; TRBD1 aligns across 11 bases. With 4 bases clipped from V and 6 bases from J, the junction kept 7 bases outside the gene matches. The CDR3 consists of 15 residues. CDR1 is SGHDN and CDR2 is FVKESK in the germline V gene. CDR3 sequence (DNA): TGTGCCAGCAGCCCCTTTGGACAGGGGGCCGCTGAAGCTTTCTTT. It codes for CASSPFGQGAAEAFF.

The table lists this clone with a few counts. The chain combines TRBV7-6 with TRBJ2-1, with D maybe TRBD1 (5 bases). Germline loops: CDR1 SGHVS, CDR2 FNYEAQ. V was clipped by 4 bases and J by 3 bases, with 10 bases between them. CDR3 size: 14 residues. CDR3 region: CASSSDSLYNEQFF. CDR3 coding DNA: TGTGCCAGCAGCTCTGACAGCCTCTACAATGAGCAGTTCTTC.

The V gene is TRBV5-4, the J gene TRBJ2-5, with 8 bases matching TRBD2. V lost 0 bases, J lost 5 bases, and 6 bases stayed unmatched. The CDR3 has 15 amino acids. Germline CDR1 and CDR2: SGHNT and YYREEE (reference sequence). The CDR3 nucleotides are TGTGCCAGCAGCTTGGTATTAGCGGGAACGGAGACCCAGTACTTC. Its protein is CASSLVLAGTETQYF.

The CDR3 here is CASSEAPVTDFQETQYF. The DNA of the CDR3 is TGTGCCAGCAGTGAAGCGCCGGTCACCGATTTTCAAGAGACCCAGTACTTC. The chain combines TRBV6-1 with TRBJ2-5; D uncertain. CDR3 length: 17 residues. V was pared by 0 bases and J by 2 bases, with 16 bases between. Germline CDR1 reads MNHNS; CDR2 reads SASEGT.

This chain joins TRBV9 and TRBJ1-2; D is undetermined. The V end lost 10 bases, the J end lost 0 bases, and 16 bases lay between the germline ends. This CDR3 is 14 amino acids long. CDR1 is SGDLS and CDR2 is YYNGEE in the germline V gene. CDR3 coding DNA: TGTGCCGCTGCCGCGGGTTTAGCTAACTATGGCTACACCTTC. Residues: CAAAAGLANYGYTF.

This clone was observed a single time. The chain joins TRBV7-8 to TRBJ1-4, with D uncertain. The V gene's germline CDR1 is SGHVS and CDR2 FQNEAQ. Trimming shortened V by 1 base and J by 8 bases, and 20 bases separated the two germline ends. There are 17 residues in the CDR3. CDR3 protein: CASSLGTDEGRREKLFF. The CDR3 nucleotides read TGTGCCAGCAGCTTAGGGACGGACGAGGGAAGGAGGGAAAAACTGTTTTTT.

This chain links TRBV5-6 with TRBJ2-7; D is unresolved. There are 11 residues in the CDR3. Germline CDR1 and CDR2: SGHDT and YYEEEE. The V gene lost 0 bases and the J gene lost 6 bases, with 4 bases spanning the gap. The DNA for the CDR3 is TGTGCCAGCAGCTTGGGGCCCGAGCAGTACTTC. Residues: CASSLGPEQYF.

The rearrangement uses TRBV28 and TRBJ1-5; D uncertain. Germline V gene lookup returns CDR1 MDHEN and CDR2 SYDVKM. The CDR3 has 15 amino acids. V was trimmed by 11 bases and J by 4 bases, leaving 21 bases between them. CDR3 amino acids: CAGTKYSLPNQPQHF. The CDR3 bases are TGTGCCGGAACCAAATACAGCCTACCAAATCAGCCCCAGCATTTT. The entire variable domain, with the rest obtained from reference TRBV28 and TRBJ1-5, is as follows: DVKVTQSSRYLVKRTGEKVFLECVQDMDHENMFWYRQDPGLGLRLIYFSYDVKMKEKGDIPEGYSVSREKKERFSLILESASTNQTSMYLCAGTKYSLPNQPQHFGDGTRLSIL.

This clone has more than one count but fewer than ten. This chain joins TRBV2 and TRBJ2-1, with TRBD1 identical over 8 bases. V lost 6 bases, J lost 0 bases, and 7 bases stayed unmatched. Germline V lookup: CDR1 SNHLY, CDR2 FYNNEI. CDR3 length: 16 residues. In DNA form, the CDR3 reads TGTGCCAGCAGCCTCGGGACAGGCAGCTCCTACAATGAGCAGTTCTTC. The encoded protein is CASSLGTGSSYNEQFF.

The chain uses TRBV6-1 and TRBJ2-7, with 8 bases that match TRBD2. J was trimmed by 2 bases and V by 1 base; bases with no gene match: 4. Germline CDR1 MNHNS, CDR2 SASEGT. The CDR3 runs to 15 residues. CDR3 residues: CASSEGAGVAYEQYF. CDR3 coding DNA: TGTGCCAGCAGTGAAGGAGCGGGGGTGGCCTACGAGCAGTACTTC.

This clone was observed a few times. The J gene is TRBJ2-7, the V gene TRBV11-2; the D gene is possibly TRBD2 (5 bases). V lost 5 bases to trimming and J lost 7 bases, with 15 bases between them. The CDR3 covers 13 residues. Germline V gene lookup returns CDR1 SGHAT and CDR2 FQNNGV. The CDR3 sequence: CASSHPGPGEQYF. The CDR3 DNA reads TGTGCCAGCAGCCATCCCGGTCCGGGGGAGCAGTACTTC.

The V call is TRBV2, the J call TRBJ1-5; TRBD1 matches at 11 bases. V lost 7 bases and J lost 6; bases outside the gene matches: 8. The CDR3 is 15 residues long. Germline V gene data show CDR1 as SNHLY and CDR2 as FYNNEI. The CDR3: CASTLLGQGGQPQHF. The CDR3 bases are TGTGCCAGCACGCTTCTGGGACAGGGGGGTCAGCCCCAGCATTTT.

V is TRBV6-6 and J is TRBJ1-2, with a weak D call TRBD1 (5 bases). Germline CDR1 and CDR2: MNHNY and SVGAGI (reference sequence). V was cut by 4 bases and J by 2 bases, with 11 bases left in between. CDR3 length: 14 amino acids. CDR3 in DNA: TGTGCCAGCAGTTCCGACAGTAGAAACTATGGCTACACCTTC. Encoded protein: CASSSDSRNYGYTF.

The rearrangement joins TRBV9 to TRBJ2-2, with 10 positions matching TRBD2. CDR1 and CDR2 (germline): SGDLS, YYNGEE. The J segment lost 6 bases and the V segment lost 3 bases, leaving 8 bases of the junction unmatched. This CDR3 has 16 amino acids. CDR3 sequence reads: CASSAPGTSVPGELFF. The CDR3 DNA reads as TGTGCCAGCAGCGCCCCTGGGACTAGCGTCCCCGGGGAGCTGTTTTTT. Full variable domain (missing parts from reference TRBV9 and TRBJ2-2): DSGVTQTPKHLITATGQRVTLRCSPRSGDLSVYWYQQSLDQGLQFLIQYYNGEERAKGNILERFSAQQFPDLHSELNLSSLELGDSALYFCASSAPGTSVPGELFFGEGSRLTVL.